Shown below are 7 T cell receptor beta chains from a single sample sequenced in a study of human T cells and chemical hapten exposure (dated by TCRdb to about 2021). Library preparation was by RACE. Sequencer: NextSeq 500. The public reads were reanalyzed by TCRdb: fastp trimming at Q25, MiXCR alignment, in-frame beta chains only. Here each entry gathers all rows of one CDR3 protein and keeps the most common genes and DNA. Present in this sample are under 50,000 distinct CDR3 sequences, roughly 12% of which were seen just once. The top ten clonotypes cover about 2.3% of the sample. In light of the paper, this sample's time point label describes: patch test 3, about 24 weeks after DPC sensitization. The sample's treatment or condition label, decoded: therapeutic diphenylcyclopropenone sensitization with weekly scalp DPC. Total RNA was isolated from unfractionated whole blood collected in Tempus Blood RNA tubes.

Sample: whole blood, taken in connection with sensitization to the hapten diphenylcyclopropenone (DPC). These receptors were obtained from a woman in her thirties or forties with alopecia areata. Some clones in this sample may be carry-over from other donors' samples.

The rearrangement joins TRBV9 to TRBJ2-1; the match to TRBD2 covers 12 bases. V gave up 0 bases and J gave up 2 bases; unmatched junction bases: 3. In germline, CDR1 is SGDLS, CDR2 YYNGEE. The CDR3 covers 17 residues. CDR3 amino acids: CASSVAPSGGAYNEQFF. DNA of the CDR3: TGTGCCAGCAGCGTAGCCCCTAGCGGGGGGGCCTACAATGAGCAGTTCTTC. Full variable domain (missing parts from reference TRBV9 and TRBJ2-1): DSGVTQTPKHLITATGQRVTLRCSPRSGDLSVYWYQQSLDQGLQFLIQYYNGEERAKGNILERFSAQQFPDLHSELNLSSLELGDSALYFCASSVAPSGGAYNEQFFGPGTRLTVL.

This clonotype was observed a few times. The V gene is TRBV11-3, the J gene TRBJ2-3; 8 bases match TRBD1. The CDR3 extends over 15 amino acids. Germline V CDR1 and CDR2: SGHNT, YENEEA. V lost 4 bases to trimming and J lost 4 bases; unmatched junction nucleotides: 7. The CDR3 bases are TGTGCCAGCAGCTCGACAGGGGAGGTTGCAGATACGCAGTATTTT. This sequence encodes CASSSTGEVADTQYF.

The chain recombines TRBV27 with TRBJ1-1, with D perhaps TRBD1 (5 bases). The CDR3 consists of 16 residues. Germline lookup yields CDR1 MNHEY and CDR2 SMNVEV (reference sequence). The ends were cut back, 4 bases at V and 0 bases at J, with 15 bases in the middle. The CDR3 coding sequence is TGTGCCAGCAGTTCTTTGGGGGTACTCATGAACACTGAAGCTTTCTTT. Protein: CASSSLGVLMNTEAFF.

This clonotype occurred a few times. The gene calls are TRBV6-2 or TRBV6-3 and TRBJ2-2; D is unclear. This CDR3 has 12 amino acids. The V and J ends lost 6 bases and 6 bases respectively, with 8 bases between them. CDR1 and CDR2 from the germline V gene are MNHEY and SVGEGT. The CDR3 loop reads CASRLDAGELFF. The CDR3 coding sequence is TGTGCCAGCAGGCTAGATGCCGGGGAGCTGTTTTTT.

This clonotype was found a few times. The CDR3 coding sequence is TGCAGCGTTGGGACGGGGAACATGAACACTGAAGCTTTCTTT. Translating gives CSVGTGNMNTEAFF. The rearrangement joins TRBV29-1 to TRBJ1-1, with D unresolved. The CDR3 sequence is 14 residues long. From germline, CDR1 is SQVTM and CDR2 ANQGSEA. V was pared by 4 bases and J by 0 bases, with 12 bases between.

This chain connects TRBV29-1 to TRBJ2-5, with D unclear. Trimming cost V 4 bases and J 0 bases, with 9 bases left between them. This CDR3 comprises 13 residues. Germline CDR1 reads SQVTM; CDR2 reads ANQGSEA. CDR3: CSVVGRYQETQYF. The CDR3 region has the DNA TGCAGCGTTGTAGGCAGGTACCAAGAGACCCAGTACTTC.

Ten or more counts support this clonotype. J is TRBJ2-5 and V is TRBV5-1, with D possibly being TRBD1 or TRBD2 (7 bases each). Germline CDR1 reads SGHRS; CDR2 reads YFSETQ. The CDR3 contains 16 residues. V dropped 0 bases and J dropped 2 bases, with 14 bases sitting between them. The CDR3 coding sequence is TGCGCCAGCAGCTTGGCAGCCCAGGGGGGGCAAGAGACCCAGTACTTC. Protein sequence: CASSLAAQGGQETQYF. The variable domain in full, completed from reference TRBV5-1 and TRBJ2-5, reads KAGVTQTPRYLIKTRGQQVTLSCSPISGHRSVSWYQQTPGQGLQFLFEYFSETQRNKGNFPGRFSGRQFSNSRSEMNVSTLELGDSALYLCASSLAAQGGQETQYFGPGTRLLVL.